These 27 T cell receptor beta chains originate from one sample sequenced in a study of blood T cell repertoires in COVID-19. The protocol was immunoSEQ multiplex PCR, while the TCRdb copy is restricted to in-frame clones and leaves out a portion. The sample has more than 250,000 clones; around nine tenths are singletons. Sequenced: PBMCs or T cells enriched from blood (not recorded which). The receptors were gathered from a woman in her thirties who had recovered from COVID-19.

V usage is TRBV19 and J usage is TRBJ2-7; 8 nucleotides align to TRBD1. The ends lost 1 base at V and 3 bases at J; junction bases unmatched: 5. CDR3 length: 15 amino acids. Germline V CDR1 and CDR2: LNHDA, SQIVND (reference sequence). The CDR3 DNA is TGTGCCAGTAGTATAGTGGCAGGGGGCATCTACGAGCAGTACTTC. It translates to CASSIVAGGIYEQYF.

The V call is TRBV6-5, the J call TRBJ2-5; the match to TRBD2 covers 9 bases. Germline V gene sequence: CDR1 MNHEY, CDR2 SVGAGI. This CDR3 contains 15 residues. V lost 5 bases to trimming and J lost 5 bases; unmatched junction nucleotides: 9. CDR3 DNA: TGTGCCAGCAGTCCCGGCGGACTAGCGAGGGAGACCCAGTACTTC. This encodes CASSPGGLARETQYF.

The rearrangement links TRBV19 to TRBJ2-5; tentatively, D is TRBD2 (6 bases). CDR1 LNHDA and CDR2 SQIVND come from the germline V gene (reference sequence). The CDR3 runs 12 residues. Trimming pared 6 bases from V and 5 bases from J, leaving 10 bases between. This chain's CDR3 is CASSRGLETQYF. CDR3 nucleotides: TGTGCCAGTAGCCGGGGACTGGAGACCCAGTACTTC.

The rearrangement links TRBV18 to TRBJ1-1; D gene uncertain. V was trimmed by 4 bases and J by 4 bases, leaving 7 bases between them. Germline loops: CDR1 KGHSH, CDR2 LQKENI. The CDR3 totals 12 residues. The DNA for the CDR3 is TGTGCCAGCTCACACCAGGCCACTGAAGCTTTCTTT. This sequence encodes CASSHQATEAFF.

The V call is TRBV3-1 (or the pseudogene TRBV3-2), the J call TRBJ1-1; D may be TRBD1 (5 bases). The V gene lost 0 bases and the J gene lost 10 bases, with 12 bases spanning the gap. The germline V gene has CDR1 LGHDT and CDR2 YNNKEL (reference sequence). The CDR3 has 13 residues. CDR3 nucleotide sequence: TGTGCCAGCAGCCAAGATAGGGTCAGGGTAGCTTTCTTT. This gives the protein CASSQDRVRVAFF.

The rearrangement joins TRBV9 to TRBJ2-2; D is perhaps TRBD2 (6 bases). Trimming pared 4 bases from V and 3 bases from J, leaving 16 bases between. Germline-derived CDR1 and CDR2 are SGDLS and YYNGEE. The CDR3 sequence is 16 residues long. In nucleotides, the CDR3 is TGTGCCAGCAGCAGAGAACCGGGACTGCACACCGGGGAGCTGTTTTTT. It is translated as CASSREPGLHTGELFF.

The chain employs TRBV5-1 and TRBJ2-2; D unresolved. CDR3 length: 15 amino acids. V was cut by 3 bases and J by 6 bases, with 15 bases left in between. Germline V CDR1 and CDR2: SGHRS, YFSETQ. CDR3 nucleotide sequence: TGCGCCAGCAGCTCCGGGTCCGAACTCCCCGGGGAGCTGTTTTTT. Its translation is CASSSGSELPGELFF.

V is TRBV27 and J is TRBJ1-2; D possibly corresponds to TRBD1 (6 bases). Germline loops: CDR1 MNHEY, CDR2 SMNVEV (reference sequence). The germline V and J ends were trimmed by 4 bases and 4 bases, with 13 bases remaining between them. The CDR3 consists of 14 residues. The CDR3 sequence: CASSSLRGPYGYTF. The CDR3 nucleotides read TGTGCCAGCAGTTCACTCAGGGGCCCCTATGGCTACACCTTC.

This clone was detected only once. The genes are TRBV6-5 and TRBJ1-3, with D unresolved. The CDR3 covers 13 residues. Trimming cost V 7 bases and J 0 bases, with 7 bases left between them. Germline V gene sequence: CDR1 MNHEY, CDR2 SVGAGI. CDR3 region: CASIYHSGNTIYF. The CDR3 coding sequence is TGTGCCAGCATCTACCACTCTGGAAACACCATATATTTT.

The chain joins TRBV19 to TRBJ1-2; no firm D call. The V end lost 5 bases, the J end lost 3 bases, and 10 bases lay between the germline ends. The CDR3 is 13 amino acids. Germline V lookup: CDR1 LNHDA, CDR2 SQIVND (reference sequence). CDR3 sequence: CASSGGGHYGYTF. For the CDR3, the DNA is TGTGCCAGTAGTGGTGGAGGGCACTATGGCTACACCTTC. Supplemented by reference TRBV19 and TRBJ1-2, the full variable domain reads DGGITQSPKYLFRKEGQNVTLSCEQNLNHDAMYWYRQDPGQGLRLIYYSQIVNDFQKGDIAEGYSVSREKKESFPLTVTSAQKNPTAFYLCASSGGGHYGYTFGSGTRLTVV.

V and J are TRBV12-3 or TRBV12-4 and TRBJ1-2; TRBD1 matches at 7 bases. The CDR3 covers 13 residues. Germline trimming cut 3 bases from V and 5 bases from J; bases unmatched to any gene: 3. In DNA, the CDR3 is TGTGCCAGCAGTTTTGGGACAGAATATGGCTACACCTTC. Protein product: CASSFGTEYGYTF.

The V call is TRBV28, the J call TRBJ1-2; tentatively, D is TRBD1 (6 bases). The germline V gene has CDR1 MDHEN and CDR2 SYDVKM. This CDR3 comprises 15 residues. V lost 6 bases and J lost 4, with 18 bases in between. The DNA of the CDR3 is TGTGCCAGCAGCCCGCCGGGGGGCGCGGGCTATGGCTACACCTTC. Encoded protein: CASSPPGGAGYGYTF.

This clone was detected only once. This rearrangement joins TRBV19 to TRBJ1-1; TRBD1 matches 8 bases. V lost 4 bases to trimming and J lost 5 bases; unmatched junction nucleotides: 9. CDR3 length: 15 amino acids. Germline loops: CDR1 LNHDA, CDR2 SQIVND (reference sequence). The CDR3 region is CASSTSPGGWTEAFF. CDR3 DNA sequence: TGTGCCAGTAGTACCAGCCCAGGGGGCTGGACTGAAGCTTTCTTT.

This sequence joins TRBV15 and TRBJ1-5; the D gene is possibly TRBD1 (5 bases). Germline CDR1 and CDR2: LNHNV and YYDKDF (reference sequence). Trimming took 3 bases from V and 4 from J, leaving 16 bases between them. This CDR3 region has 16 residues. The CDR3 DNA is TGTGCCACCAGCAGCCCCGGGGGGGGGTTTAATCAGCCCCAGCATTTT. Translated: CATSSPGGGFNQPQHF.

The rearrangement uses TRBV10-3 and TRBJ1-6; tentatively, D is TRBD1 (5 bases). The CDR3 totals 16 residues. V was shortened by 0 bases and J by 5 bases, with 11 bases between the two germline ends. Germline loops: CDR1 ENHRY, CDR2 SYGVKD. The CDR3 DNA reads TGTGCCATCAGTGAGTCGGGGAGGGGTGATAATTCACCCCTCCACTTT. Its protein product is CAISESGRGDNSPLHF.

The chain uses TRBV4-3 and TRBJ1-2, with D unresolved. Per germline, CDR1 LGHNA and CDR2 YSLEER. CDR3 length equals 15 residues. The V end was cut by 0 bases, the J end by 1 base, with 9 bases between. For the CDR3, the DNA is TGCGCCAGCAGCCAAGATTTTGGAGATAACTATGGCTACACCTTC. As protein: CASSQDFGDNYGYTF.

The rearrangement uses TRBV5-1 and TRBJ2-7, with D unclear. Germline V gene sequence: CDR1 SGHRS, CDR2 YFSETQ. This CDR3 contains 11 residues. V was shortened by 2 bases and J by 4 bases, with 4 bases between the two germline ends. The CDR3 loop is CASSFLYEQYF. The CDR3 bases are TGCGCCAGCAGCTTCTTGTACGAGCAGTACTTC.

The J gene is TRBJ1-2, the V gene TRBV4-1, with 8 nucleotides matching TRBD1. With V trimmed by 1 base and J by 8 bases, 9 bases remained unmatched. Germline values: CDR1 MGHRA, CDR2 YSYEKL. The length of the CDR3 is 15 residues. The CDR3 DNA follows: TGCGCCAGCAGCCAAGTGGGCCAGGGGGCTGGGGGCTACACCTTC. Its protein product is CASSQVGQGAGGYTF.

The genes are TRBV7-3 and TRBJ2-3; D perhaps matches TRBD1 (6 bases). The V gene's germline CDR1 is SGHTA and CDR2 FQGTGA. The V and J ends lost 5 bases and 0 bases respectively, with 12 bases between them. The CDR3 is 15 residues long. The CDR3 here is CASSVQGASTDTQYF. The CDR3 coding sequence is TGTGCCAGCAGCGTACAGGGAGCCAGCACAGATACGCAGTATTTT.

This clone has a single count. This CDR3 is also generated by other DNA sequences in the sample. The genes are TRBV7-8 and TRBJ1-4; TRBD1 is a possible D gene (6 bases). Trimming took off 5 bases at V and 0 bases at J, with 10 bases between the two ends. The CDR3 is 15 residues long. Germline V CDR1 and CDR2: SGHVS, FQNEAQ. The CDR3 reads CASSGWTATNEKLFF. The CDR3 DNA is TGTGCCAGCAGCGGATGGACAGCAACTAATGAAAAACTGTTTTTT.

The gene calls are TRBV9 and TRBJ1-4; 9 bases match TRBD1. J was trimmed by 3 bases and V by 3 bases; bases with no gene match: 6. The CDR3 spans 16 residues. The V gene's germline CDR1 is SGDLS and CDR2 YYNGEE. The CDR3 spells CASSAGTGSPNEKLFF. In nucleotides, the CDR3 is TGTGCCAGCAGCGCCGGGACAGGGTCACCTAATGAAAAACTGTTTTTT. The full variable domain, its missing parts supplied by reference TRBV9 and TRBJ1-4, is DSGVTQTPKHLITATGQRVTLRCSPRSGDLSVYWYQQSLDQGLQFLIQYYNGEERAKGNILERFSAQQFPDLHSELNLSSLELGDSALYFCASSAGTGSPNEKLFFGSGTQLSVL.

V and J are TRBV7-2 and TRBJ2-5, with 11 nucleotides matching TRBD2. Germline CDR1 reads SGHTA; CDR2 reads FQGNSA. The CDR3 extends over 16 amino acids. V was clipped by 2 bases and J by 2 bases; unmatched bases: 4. DNA of the CDR3: TGTGCCAGCAGCTTATTGCTAGCGGGGGGACAAGAGACCCAGTACTTC. It is translated as CASSLLLAGGQETQYF.

This clone was found once. V is TRBV12-3 or TRBV12-4 and J is TRBJ1-2; D possibly corresponds to TRBD1 (5 bases). CDR3 length: 13 residues. Trimming took off 6 bases at V and 8 bases at J, with 16 bases between the two ends. The CDR3 sequence: CASSTSGTKGYTF. The CDR3 nucleotides read TGTGCCAGCAGCACGTCCGGGACTAAGGGCTACACCTTC.

V gene TRBV6-1 combines with J gene TRBJ1-5; 11 bases align to TRBD1. CDR3 length: 19 residues. In germline, CDR1 is MNHNS, CDR2 SASEGT. V lost 4 bases, J lost 6 bases, and 17 bases stayed unmatched. Written as DNA, the CDR3 is TGTGCCAGCAGTGTAAGAGGACAGGGGGCCCGCGATTTGGGTCAGCCCCAGCATTTT. Protein product: CASSVRGQGARDLGQPQHF.

The chain carries TRBV5-1 and TRBJ1-1, with D hard to call. Trimming cost V 6 bases and J 1 base, with 10 bases left between them. Germline V gene lookup returns CDR1 SGHRS and CDR2 YFSETQ. There are 13 residues in the CDR3. For the CDR3, the DNA is TGCGCCAGCAACCTCGGGGAGAACACTGAAGCTTTCTTT. Protein product: CASNLGENTEAFF.

The chain carries TRBV4-3 and TRBJ2-2, with TRBD1 identical over 7 bases. The V gene end was trimmed by 2 bases and the J gene end by 5 bases; junction bases not matched to a gene: 8. The CDR3 totals 16 residues. Germline CDR1 is LGHNA and CDR2 is YSLEER. The CDR3 protein is CASSQLAGGKTGELFF. In nucleotides, the CDR3 is TGCGCCAGCAGCCAACTAGCAGGGGGAAAAACCGGGGAGCTGTTTTTT.

This clone was counted between two and nine times. This rearrangement joins TRBV18 to TRBJ1-3, with D uncertain. V lost 11 bases, J lost 4 bases, and 9 bases lay in between. The CDR3 consists of 11 residues. CDR1 KGHSH and CDR2 LQKENI come from the germline V gene. The CDR3, as DNA: TGTGCCGTTGCCAGGGGAAACACCATATATTTT. Residues: CAVARGNTIYF. Complete variable domain (other parts from reference TRBV18 and TRBJ1-3): NAGVMQNPRHLVRRRGQEARLRCSPMKGHSHVYWYRQLPEEGLKFMVYLQKENIIDESGMPKERFSAEFPKEGPSILRIQQVVRGDSAAYFCAVARGNTIYFGEGSWLTVV.